A single sample gave rise to the 26 T cell receptor beta chains below, sequenced in a study of molecular identifiers for immune sequencing clone quantification. TCRdb passed the PCR reads through MiXCR, listing each CDR3 protein once. The data show approximately 320,000 distinct CDR3 sequences, with 24% seen just once and approximately 0.74% held by the top ten. The sample taken for sequencing was naive CD8+ T cells from blood, with Jurkat cell RNA spiked in. As for subset: FACS-sorted CD8+CD4-CCR7+CD45RA+ naive T cells. The source of these receptors is a human donor in good health. Some libraries in this study had Jurkat cell RNA spiked in.

This clonotype was counted at least ten times. The genes are TRBV7-6 and TRBJ1-1; no definite D call. CDR1 and CDR2 (germline): SGHVS, FNYEAQ. The V end lost 2 bases, the J end lost 5 bases, and 21 bases lay between the germline ends. CDR3 size: 17 residues. The CDR3 is CASSLWGQPKQGTEAFF. Here the CDR3 DNA reads TGTGCCAGCAGCTTATGGGGTCAGCCTAAACAAGGGACTGAAGCTTTCTTT.

The chain joins TRBV10-1 to TRBJ1-1; D not resolved. This CDR3 spans 14 amino acids. Trimming shortened V by 2 bases and J by 4 bases, and 11 bases separated the two germline ends. Germline loops: CDR1 WNHNN, CDR2 SYGVQD (reference sequence). The CDR3 sequence: CASSETEVGTEAFF. CDR3 nucleotides: TGCGCCAGCAGTGAGACCGAGGTGGGCACTGAAGCTTTCTTT.

The chain links TRBV27 to TRBJ2-7, with 7 bases that match TRBD1. After removal of 9 bases from V and 4 bases from J, the junction contained 6 bases not matched to a gene. The CDR3 consists of 12 residues. Germline V gene lookup returns CDR1 MNHEY and CDR2 SMNVEV (reference sequence). This chain's CDR3 is CARRTGRYEQYF. The DNA of the CDR3 is TGTGCCAGAAGGACAGGAAGATACGAGCAGTACTTC.

This clonotype was seen repeatedly, ten times or more. This sequence joins TRBV7-2 and TRBJ2-1, with 12 positions matching TRBD2. After removal of 3 bases from V and 9 bases from J, the junction contained 3 bases not matched to a gene. From germline, CDR1 is SGHTA and CDR2 FQGNSA. The CDR3 spans 14 residues. The CDR3 reads CASSFLAGGGEQFF. CDR3 coding DNA: TGTGCCAGCAGCTTTCTAGCGGGAGGGGGTGAGCAGTTCTTC.

The sample holds a few counts of this clonotype. The chain uses TRBV4-2 and TRBJ2-7, with 7 bases aligning to TRBD1. After removal of 4 bases from V and 1 base from J, the junction contained 7 bases not matched to a gene. Germline lookup yields CDR1 LGHNA and CDR2 YNFKEQ. The CDR3 consists of 15 residues. CDR3 sequence: CASSPNRGPSYEQYF. DNA for the CDR3: TGTGCCAGCAGCCCGAACAGGGGCCCATCCTACGAGCAGTACTTC.

V and J are TRBV6-2 or TRBV6-3 and TRBJ2-7; TRBD1 matches 7 bases. Germline V gives CDR1 MNHEY, CDR2 SVGEGT. Unmatched junction bases numbered 4, after V lost 2 bases and J lost 3 bases. The CDR3 is 14 residues long. This CDR3 reads CASSYHRQGYEQYF. DNA of the CDR3: TGTGCCAGCAGTTACCATCGACAGGGCTACGAGCAGTACTTC.

Many counts were recorded for this clonotype. The chain joins TRBV12-3 or TRBV12-4 to TRBJ1-4, with 8 nucleotides matching TRBD1. J gave up 7 bases and V 3 bases, and 4 bases lay outside the gene matches. The CDR3 loop spans 14 amino acids. DNA for the CDR3: TGTGCCAGCAGTTTCCAGGGGGCTAGTGAAAAACTGTTTTTT. Its translation: CASSFQGASEKLFF.

This clonotype was recorded at least ten times. The gene calls are TRBV6-2 or TRBV6-3 and TRBJ2-5, with 7 bases matching TRBD1. CDR1 is MNHEY and CDR2 is SVGEGT in the germline V gene. There are 14 residues in the CDR3. V was pared by 2 bases and J by 5 bases, with 5 bases of the junction left unmatched. CDR3 region: CASSYTTGSETQYF. The DNA of the CDR3 is TGTGCCAGCAGTTACACGACAGGGAGCGAGACCCAGTACTTC.

In regard to this clonotype: A much larger clone differs from this one at a single base, so this may be a read error. The CDR3 protein is CDSSSRSWGNTEAFF. In DNA, the CDR3 is TGTGACAGCAGCTCTCGGTCCTGGGGCAACACTGAAGCTTTCTTT. The rearrangement links TRBV7-8 to TRBJ1-1; tentatively, D is TRBD1 (5 bases). From germline, CDR1 is SGHVS and CDR2 FQNEAQ. The CDR3 runs 15 residues.

The sample holds many counts of this clonotype. V is TRBV5-6 and J is TRBJ2-1; D may be TRBD2 (7 bases). CDR1 and CDR2 (germline): SGHDT, YYEEEE. Trimming stripped 6 bases from V and 8 bases from J, with 12 bases between. The CDR3 has 12 amino acids. Here the CDR3 DNA reads TGTGCCAGCAACGGGGGGCTGTATGAGCAGTTCTTC. Translated: CASNGGLYEQFF.

This clonotype was detected a few times. The chain carries TRBV19 and TRBJ2-3; no clear D. Germline loops: CDR1 LNHDA, CDR2 SQIVND (reference sequence). Trimming shortened V by 3 bases and J by 4 bases, and 14 bases separated the two germline ends. This CDR3 contains 15 residues. CDR3 sequence (DNA): TGTGCCAGTAGTATGTCTTTCCCTCTGCCAGATACGCAGTATTTT. Its protein is CASSMSFPLPDTQYF.

Many counts were recorded for this clonotype. The chain links TRBV29-1 to TRBJ1-2; the D is unclear. Trimming left V 0 bases short and J 8 bases short, with 7 bases between. The CDR3 covers 11 residues. Germline CDR1 SQVTM, CDR2 ANQGSEA. In nucleotides, the CDR3 is TGCAGCGTTGAAGATCTACCCGGCTACACCTTC. Translation gives CSVEDLPGYTF.

This clonotype was counted many times. CDR3 protein: CASIGLLSGANVLTF. The CDR3 bases are TGTGCCAGCATCGGCCTCTTGTCTGGGGCCAACGTCCTGACTTTC. This chain links TRBV28 with TRBJ2-6; no clear D. The CDR3 covers 15 residues. V was cut by 7 bases and J by 1 base, with 11 bases left in between. Germline V gives CDR1 MDHEN, CDR2 SYDVKM.

On this clonotype itself: This sequence may be a read error, since a much larger clone differs from it by one base. The CDR3, as DNA: TGCGCCAGCAGCCCAGGGACAGGGATGAACACTGAAGCTTTCTTT. It specifies CASSPGTGMNTEAFF. The genes are TRBV4-1 and TRBJ1-1; 9 nucleotides line up with TRBD1. In germline, CDR1 is MGHRA, CDR2 YSYEKL. Trimming at V came to 4 bases and at J to 0 bases, leaving 3 bases not matched to a gene. The CDR3 length is 15 residues.

V usage is TRBV10-3 and J usage is TRBJ2-7; possible D gene TRBD1, 5 bases. This CDR3 has 13 residues. Per germline, CDR1 ENHRY and CDR2 SYGVKD. Trimming removed 0 bases at V and 4 bases at J, with 7 bases between. The CDR3 DNA reads as TGTGCCATCAGTGAGTCGGGGCAGTACGAGCAGTACTTC. Its translation: CAISESGQYEQYF.

The sample holds a few counts of this clonotype. V and J are TRBV28 and TRBJ2-3; possible D gene TRBD2, 5 bases. V gave up 4 bases and J gave up 6 bases, with 17 bases separating them. The CDR3 spans 15 residues. Germline V gene data show CDR1 as MDHEN and CDR2 as SYDVKM. CDR3 sequence (DNA): TGTGCCAGCAGTTCCCAGGACCTGAGGAGGGATACGCAGTATTTT. It encodes CASSSQDLRRDTQYF.

This clonotype was picked up a small number of times. The V call is TRBV3-1, the J call TRBJ1-3; no reliable D call. Germline-derived CDR1 and CDR2 are LGHDT and YNNKEL (reference sequence). With 0 bases removed from V and 2 bases from J, the gap between germline ends came to 11 bases. The CDR3 has 16 amino acids. The CDR3, as DNA: TGTGCCAGCAGCCAAGACGGAGAGATTGCTGGAAACACCATATATTTT. Its translation: CASSQDGEIAGNTIYF.

This clonotype appeared many times. CDR3 protein: CASSPGQKNQPQHF. Here the CDR3 DNA reads TGTGCCAGCAGCCCCGGGCAAAAGAATCAGCCCCAGCATTTT. The gene calls are TRBV7-9 and TRBJ1-5, with unresolved D. Germline lookup yields CDR1 SEHNR and CDR2 FQNEAQ (reference sequence). V was cut by 5 bases and J by 4 bases, with 12 bases left in between. The CDR3 extends over 14 amino acids. The variable domain in full, with the rest retrieved from reference TRBV7-9 and TRBJ1-5, is DTGVSQNPRHKITKRGQNVTFRCDPISEHNRLYWYRQTLGQGPEFLTYFQNEAQLEKSRLLSDRFSAERPKGSFSTLEIQRTEQGDSAMYLCASSPGQKNQPQHFGDGTRLSIL.

A note on this clonotype: This may arise from a read error, as a much more abundant clone is one base away. The CDR3 protein is CASSYTVRTTGELFF. For the CDR3, the DNA is TGTGCCAGCAGCTATACAGTACGAACCACCGGGGAGCTGTTTTTT. This chain links TRBV7-9 with TRBJ2-2; no clear D gene. This CDR3 is built from 15 residues. V gave up 4 bases and J gave up 4 bases, with 13 bases separating them. Germline-derived CDR1 and CDR2 are SEHNR and FQNEAQ (reference sequence).

The count of this clonotype is one. Being one base from a much bigger clone, this may be a read error. The chain has TRBV12-3 or TRBV12-4 and TRBJ2-3, with 7 bases matching TRBD2. The CDR3 has 15 residues. The CDR3 DNA reads as TGTGCCGGCAGTTTGGCGGGAGAGAGGGCAGATACGCAGTATTTT. It yields the protein CAGSLAGERADTQYF.

Only a few counts were recorded for this clonotype. The chain couples TRBV19 to TRBJ2-3, with D uncertain. Germline V gene lookup returns CDR1 LNHDA and CDR2 SQIVND (reference sequence). The CDR3 is 16 amino acids. V was pared by 0 bases and J by 1 base, with 11 bases between. The CDR3 spells CASSIDSVSGTDTQYF. DNA for the CDR3: TGTGCCAGTAGTATAGACAGCGTCAGCGGCACAGATACGCAGTATTTT.

This rearrangement joins TRBV6-2 or TRBV6-3 to TRBJ1-5; the D gene is possibly TRBD1 (6 bases). The V gene's germline CDR1 is MNHEY and CDR2 SVGEGT. This CDR3 has 18 amino acids. The V and J ends lost 5 bases and 0 bases respectively, with 20 bases between them. CDR3 nucleotide sequence: TGTGCCAGCAGTCAAAGGACAGAGTCGAGCTATAGCAATCAGCCCCAGCATTTT. It is translated as CASSQRTESSYSNQPQHF.

This clonotype was observed at least ten times. V and J are TRBV7-8 and TRBJ1-2, with a tentative D call TRBD1 (5 bases). The CDR3 runs 14 residues. Per germline, CDR1 SGHVS and CDR2 FQNEAQ. Between the trimmed V and J ends, which lost 5 bases and 8 bases, there was a span of 18 bases. Here the CDR3 reads CASSPLRVPFGYTF. The CDR3 nucleotides read TGTGCCAGCAGCCCGCTCAGGGTTCCCTTCGGCTACACCTTC.

This clonotype was observed at least ten times. The J gene is TRBJ2-3, the V gene TRBV7-9, with D perhaps assigned TRBD1 or TRBD2 (5 bases each). The CDR3 spans 14 residues. The germline CDR1 and CDR2 sequences are SEHNR and FQNEAQ (reference sequence). V shed 1 base and J shed 4 bases, with 9 bases lying between them. For the CDR3, the DNA is TGTGCCAGCAGCTTAGGGGTGGGGGCAGATACGCAGTATTTT. It codes for CASSLGVGADTQYF.

The CDR3 DNA reads TGTGCCAGCAGTTTAGCCCTGATGTGGCGGGAGGGCGAGGAGCAGTACTTC. The encoded protein is CASSLALMWREGEEQYF. The V and J genes are TRBV27 and TRBJ2-7, with 9 bases lining up with TRBD2. Losses at the gene ends were 2 bases for V and 7 bases for J; bases not matched to a gene: 15. The CDR3 has 17 residues. Germline CDR1 reads MNHEY; CDR2 reads SMNVEV (reference sequence).

The chain recombines TRBV7-6 with TRBJ1-1, with D unresolved. The CDR3 loop spans 13 amino acids. Germline CDR1 is SGHVS and CDR2 is FNYEAQ. Trimming took off 4 bases at V and 6 bases at J, with 12 bases between the two ends. The CDR3, as DNA: TGTGCCAGCAGCTCCGACGGGATCGCTGAAGCTTTCTTT. This translates into CASSSDGIAEAFF.